These 18 T cell receptor beta chains originate from one sample sequenced in a study of blood T cell repertoires in COVID-19. This table comes from immunoSEQ multiplex PCR, and its TCRdb copy is limited to in-frame clones, with some not included. The data contain under 90,000 clones, over 70% of them singletons. The sample was peripheral blood. The receptors were gathered from a man aged 45-65 years with active or convalescent COVID-19.

The chain carries TRBV7-9 and TRBJ1-5, with 8 bases lining up with TRBD1. CDR3 length: 13 amino acids. The germline V gene has CDR1 SEHNR and CDR2 FQNEAQ (reference sequence). V lost 7 bases, J lost 6 bases, and 5 bases stayed unmatched. CDR3 amino acids: CASTAQGVQPQHF. The CDR3 DNA follows: TGTGCCAGCACCGCACAGGGGGTTCAGCCCCAGCATTTT.

The rearrangement uses TRBV19 and TRBJ1-1; 9 bases align to TRBD1. Unmatched junction bases numbered 2, after V lost 11 bases and J lost 1 base. The CDR3 is 12 amino acids. Germline values: CDR1 LNHDA, CDR2 SQIVND (reference sequence). CDR3 amino acids: CAEDRGNTEAFF. The CDR3 DNA follows: TGTGCCGAGGACAGGGGGAACACTGAAGCTTTCTTT.

The chain is built from TRBV6-2 or TRBV6-3 and TRBJ1-1; D is uncertain. Between the trimmed V and J ends, which lost 2 bases and 6 bases, there was a span of 10 bases. CDR1 and CDR2 (germline): MNHEY, SVGEGT. CDR3 length: 13 amino acids. The CDR3 is CASSYGSGPEAFF. In nucleotides, the CDR3 is TGTGCCAGCAGTTACGGTAGTGGGCCTGAAGCTTTCTTT.

The genes are TRBV11-2 and TRBJ1-6, with a possible D match to TRBD1 (6 bases). V was shortened by 5 bases and J by 9 bases, with 17 bases between the two germline ends. The germline gives CDR1 SGHAT, CDR2 FQNNGV. The CDR3 has 15 residues. DNA of the CDR3: TGTGCCAGCAGCCCCACAGTGTCAGGGGTTTCACCCCTCCACTTT. It yields the protein CASSPTVSGVSPLHF.

The gene calls are TRBV5-1 and TRBJ2-1; no definite D call. CDR1 and CDR2 (germline): SGHRS, YFSETQ. The CDR3 length is 14 residues. The V gene lost 4 bases and the J gene lost 7 bases, with 15 bases spanning the gap. The CDR3 coding sequence is TGCGCCAGCAGCCCCCGGCCAGGTGGGAATGAGCAGTTCTTC. It translates to CASSPRPGGNEQFF. Full variable domain (rest looked up from reference TRBV5-1 and TRBJ2-1): KAGVTQTPRYLIKTRGQQVTLSCSPISGHRSVSWYQQTPGQGLQFLFEYFSETQRNKGNFPGRFSGRQFSNSRSEMNVSTLELGDSALYLCASSPRPGGNEQFFGPGTRLTVL.

The J gene is TRBJ2-7, the V gene TRBV5-1; 10 bases are shared with TRBD1. With 4 bases clipped from V and 0 bases from J, the junction kept 4 bases outside the gene matches. Looked up from germline, CDR1 is SGHRS and CDR2 is YFSETQ. The CDR3 contains 15 residues. This chain's CDR3 is CASSDGTGASYEQYF. The CDR3 bases are TGCGCCAGCAGCGACGGGACAGGGGCCTCCTACGAGCAGTACTTC.

This clone appeared a single time. The V gene is TRBV5-5, the J gene TRBJ2-7; D not certain. V dropped 0 bases and J dropped 3 bases, with 13 bases sitting between them. Germline V gene data show CDR1 as SGHKS and CDR2 as YYEKEE (reference sequence). The CDR3 consists of 15 residues. For the CDR3, the DNA is TGTGCCAGCAGCTTGGACGGGTCACCTTACTACGAGCAGTACTTC. Translating gives CASSLDGSPYYEQYF.

This clone was seen a handful of times. The chain joins TRBV2 to TRBJ2-7; the match to TRBD1 covers 7 bases. V was clipped by 5 bases and J by 5 bases; unmatched bases: 12. Per germline, CDR1 SNHLY and CDR2 FYNNEI. CDR3 length: 15 residues. The CDR3 nucleotides are TGTGCCAGCAGTCCCCAGAGGGACAGTCGACACGAGCAGTACTTC. Its protein product is CASSPQRDSRHEQYF.

Notes on this clone: Within the sample, other DNA sequences also encode this same CDR3. The chain has TRBV9 and TRBJ2-1, with TRBD1 matching over 7 bases. CDR1 SGDLS and CDR2 YYNGEE come from the germline V gene. Trimming at V came to 3 bases and at J to 1 base, leaving 1 base not matched to a gene. CDR3 length: 14 residues. The CDR3 spells CASSAGGSYNEQFF. The CDR3 DNA reads TGTGCCAGCAGCGCAGGGGGTTCCTACAATGAGCAGTTCTTC.

The DNA for the CDR3 is TGTGCCAGTAGTATAGATCATGGGGACAGCTATGGCTACACCTTC. It encodes CASSIDHGDSYGYTF. This sequence joins TRBV19 and TRBJ1-2; 7 nucleotides align to TRBD1. The germline CDR1 and CDR2 sequences are LNHDA and SQIVND (reference sequence). The V gene end was trimmed by 0 bases and the J gene end by 4 bases; junction bases not matched to a gene: 5. The CDR3 contains 15 residues.

V usage is TRBV15 and J usage is TRBJ2-1; possible D gene TRBD1, 5 bases. This CDR3 region has 16 residues. V lost 11 bases and J 7 bases, leaving 27 bases between the germline ends. The V gene's germline CDR1 is LNHNV and CDR2 YYDKDF (reference sequence). The CDR3 region is CASSSLGARTGNEQFF. DNA for the CDR3: TGTGCCTCCTCGTCCTTAGGGGCCAGGACGGGTAATGAGCAGTTCTTC.

This clone was seen repeatedly, ten times or more. The chain carries TRBV5-1 and TRBJ2-5; 8 bases fit TRBD1. The CDR3 spans 14 residues. The J segment lost 1 base and the V segment lost 2 bases, leaving 1 base of the junction unmatched. Per germline, CDR1 SGHRS and CDR2 YFSETQ. The CDR3 DNA reads TGCGCCAGCAGCTTCGGACAGGGCCAAGAGACCCAGTACTTC. Protein sequence: CASSFGQGQETQYF.

This clone occurred once. This rearrangement joins TRBV7-2 to TRBJ2-7; D gene ambiguous. Trimming pared 5 bases from V and 3 bases from J, leaving 5 bases between. This CDR3 is built from 11 residues. Looked up from germline, CDR1 is SGHTA and CDR2 is FQGNSA. CDR3 coding DNA: TGTGCCAGCAGCCGTCTCTACGAGCAGTACTTC. Translated, it gives CASSRLYEQYF.

The chain couples TRBV7-9 to TRBJ1-2; 11 nucleotides match TRBD1. With V trimmed by 0 bases and J by 2 bases, 2 bases remained unmatched. Germline CDR1 reads SEHNR; CDR2 reads FQNEAQ (reference sequence). This CDR3 has 16 amino acids. The CDR3 region is CASSLAGTGGNYGYTF. The DNA of the CDR3 is TGTGCCAGCAGCTTAGCCGGGACAGGGGGAAACTATGGCTACACCTTC.

About this clone: Germline is not matched at one junction end, which may reflect a read error. The chain has TRBV7-7 and TRBJ2-5, with 9 bases aligning to TRBD2. CDR1 and CDR2 (germline): SSHAT, FNYEAQ (reference sequence). The CDR3 extends over 15 amino acids. For the CDR3, the DNA is TGTGCTAGCAGCTTAGGCGGGGGGGGCCAAGAGACCCAGTACTTC. This translates into CASSLGGGGQETQYF. Using reference TRBV7-7 and TRBJ2-5 for the parts outside the CDR3, the full variable domain is GAGVSQSPRYKVTKRGQDVTLRCDPISSHATLYWYQQALGQGPEFLTYFNYEAQPDKSGLPSDRFSAERPEGSISTLTIQRTEQRDSAMYRCASSLGGGGQETQYFGPGTRLLVL.

The chain employs TRBV7-2 and TRBJ2-2; 11 nucleotides line up with TRBD1. This CDR3 contains 16 residues. V shed 4 bases, J shed 8 bases, and the junction held 9 bases outside the gene matches. CDR1 and CDR2 from the germline V gene are SGHTA and FQGNSA. The CDR3 bases are TGTGCCAGCAGCTCCGGACAGGGGGCCTTTGGAGGGGAGCTGTTTTTT. Translated: CASSSGQGAFGGELFF.

V usage is TRBV7-9 and J usage is TRBJ1-6; no reliable D call. CDR3 size: 15 residues. The V gene's germline CDR1 is SEHNR and CDR2 FQNEAQ (reference sequence). Deletions cut 0 bases from V and 5 bases from J, with 8 bases between. In DNA form, the CDR3 reads TGTGCCAGCAGCTTAGCGTTGGCAGATAATTCACCCCTCCACTTT. This translates into CASSLALADNSPLHF.

This sequence joins TRBV9 and TRBJ1-4; no reliable D call. Trimming cost V 4 bases and J 4 bases, with 8 bases left between them. The germline gives CDR1 SGDLS, CDR2 YYNGEE. This CDR3 is built from 13 residues. CDR3 sequence reads: CASSPLGNEKLFF. As DNA, the CDR3 is TGTGCCAGCAGCCCCCTCGGTAATGAAAAACTGTTTTTT.